The 10 T cell receptor beta chains given below trace back to one sample, sequenced in a study of shared clonotypes between healthy human individuals. The assay was immunoSEQ multiplex PCR, and TCRdb's table has in-frame clones only and misses some. The sample carries roughly 1,500,000 clones, about 98% recorded once. Sequenced input: naive CD4+ T cells sorted from blood. Subset indicated: CD45RA+ positively selected. The receptors stem from a man aged 25-45 years in good health.

The rearrangement links TRBV11-2 to TRBJ2-1; no clear D gene. The germline V gene encodes CDR1 SGHAT and CDR2 FQNNGV. V was trimmed by 4 bases and J by 9 bases, leaving 13 bases between them. This CDR3 is built from 13 residues. The CDR3 sequence is CASSSLPYLEQFF. The CDR3 nucleotides are TGTGCCAGCAGCTCTCTCCCATACCTTGAGCAGTTCTTC.

The chain joins TRBV5-1 to TRBJ2-4; weak D call: TRBD2 (5 bases). This CDR3 is built from 14 residues. The V end was cut by 1 base, the J end by 3 bases, with 8 bases between. CDR1 and CDR2 (germline): SGHRS, YFSETQ. The CDR3: CASSLTSGKNIQYF. Here the CDR3 DNA reads TGCGCCAGCAGCTTGACCAGCGGCAAAAACATTCAGTACTTC. The full variable domain, completed using reference TRBV5-1 and TRBJ2-4, is KAGVTQTPRYLIKTRGQQVTLSCSPISGHRSVSWYQQTPGQGLQFLFEYFSETQRNKGNFPGRFSGRQFSNSRSEMNVSTLELGDSALYLCASSLTSGKNIQYFGAGTRLSVL.

V gene TRBV9 combines with J gene TRBJ2-2; no reliable D call. V was shortened by 0 bases and J by 4 bases, with 7 bases between the two germline ends. The germline CDR1 and CDR2 sequences are SGDLS and YYNGEE. The CDR3 has 14 amino acids. CDR3 sequence (DNA): TGTGCCAGCAGCGTAGTAGTGTCCACCGGGGAGCTGTTTTTT. This codes for CASSVVVSTGELFF.

On this clone itself: Other DNA sequences within the sample encode an identical CDR3. CDR3: CASSVGGYETQYF. CDR3 coding DNA: TGTGCCAGCAGCGTAGGAGGGTACGAGACCCAGTACTTC. This sequence joins TRBV9 and TRBJ2-5; D is perhaps TRBD2 (5 bases). The germline CDR1 and CDR2 sequences are SGDLS and YYNGEE. The ends were cut back, 0 bases at V and 5 bases at J, with 8 bases in the middle. This CDR3 spans 13 amino acids.

The V and J genes are TRBV28 and TRBJ1-1; 7 bases agree with TRBD1. The CDR3 totals 12 residues. V was clipped by 8 bases and J by 10 bases; unmatched bases: 10. The germline V gene has CDR1 MDHEN and CDR2 SYDVKM. Here the CDR3 DNA reads TGTGCCAGCGGACAGGTGGGCTTGGGAGCTTTCTTT. This codes for CASGQVGLGAFF.

The chain recombines TRBV5-4 with TRBJ2-1; TRBD2 might be the D (6 bases). Germline V gene sequence: CDR1 SGHNT, CDR2 YYREEE (reference sequence). The CDR3 contains 15 residues. The V and J ends lost 3 bases and 9 bases respectively, with 19 bases between them. The CDR3 region has the DNA TGTGCCAGCAGCTGGGCGGGCGGGATTCCCCCTGAGCAGTTCTTC. The encoded protein is CASSWAGGIPPEQFF.

The chain recombines TRBV7-2 with TRBJ2-3, with a possible D match to TRBD1 (5 bases). V was clipped by 5 bases and J by 1 base, with 13 bases between them. The CDR3 has 15 residues. In germline, CDR1 is SGHTA, CDR2 FQGNSA. CDR3 sequence: CASSHRQGGTDTQYF. The DNA of the CDR3 is TGTGCCAGCAGCCATAGACAAGGGGGCACAGATACGCAGTATTTT.

The chain has TRBV7-2 and TRBJ1-1, with D unresolved. CDR1 SGHTA and CDR2 FQGNSA come from the germline V gene. V was shortened by 8 bases and J by 4 bases, with 17 bases between the two germline ends. The CDR3 sequence is 14 residues long. The CDR3, as DNA: TGTGCCAGCCGGGAGGTACACACAGCCACTGAAGCTTTCTTT. As protein: CASREVHTATEAFF. Together with reference TRBV7-2 and TRBJ1-1, the CDR3 gives the full variable domain: GAGVSQSPSNKVTEKGKDVELRCDPISGHTALYWYRQSLGQGLEFLIYFQGNSAPDKSGLPSDRFSAERTGGSVSTLTIQRTQQEDSAVYLCASREVHTATEAFFGQGTRLTVV.

This clone was detected a few times. The chain employs TRBV4-3 and TRBJ2-1, with unresolved D. The V gene lost 0 bases and the J gene lost 5 bases, with 17 bases spanning the gap. CDR3 length equals 17 residues. Germline assignment: CDR1 LGHNA and CDR2 YSLEER. CDR3 protein: CASSQDPPPSPNNEQFF. The CDR3 bases are TGCGCCAGCAGCCAAGACCCGCCACCAAGCCCCAACAATGAGCAGTTCTTC.

V usage is TRBV7-2 and J usage is TRBJ2-1, with 12 bases lining up with TRBD2. Germline-derived CDR1 and CDR2 are SGHTA and FQGNSA. J was trimmed by 3 bases and V by 4 bases; bases with no gene match: 13. The CDR3 has 19 amino acids. DNA of the CDR3: TGTGCCAGCAGCTCCCCGTCTAGCGGGAGGGAAGAGAACTACAATGAGCAGTTCTTC. Encoded protein: CASSSPSSGREENYNEQFF.